The text below deals with one TCR beta chain. No antigen is known for it. A CD45RA-negative memory subset and a CD45RA+ naive subset were separated from the CD4+ cells. The ends were cut back, 4 bases at V and 5 bases at J, with 18 bases in the middle. Germline lookup yields CDR1 SGHNT and CDR2 YYREEE (reference sequence). This CDR3 is 15 amino acids long. This entry is derived from a study of shared clonotypes between healthy human individuals. Study context: CD8 memory received one plate per donor, CD8 naive two, CD4 memory three and CD4 naive three.

Sequencing was performed with immunoSEQ multiplex PCR; in TCRdb, only in-frame clones are kept and a portion is missing. The table lists under 1,900,000 clones, less than 99% of them singletons. Study-level points and caveats: Non-shared clonotypes were found to have lower generation probabilities than the clonotypes that were shared by all four of the sorted-subset donors.

This chain joins TRBV5-4 and TRBJ1-1; D gene unclear. This receptor was taken from a man younger than 45 in good health. Sequencing used naive CD4+ T cells sorted from blood. Stated subset: CD45RA+ positively selected. The CDR3 is CASSPDVPRRTEAFF. The CDR3 region has the DNA TGTGCCAGCAGCCCCGACGTCCCGAGGCGGACTGAAGCTTTCTTT.